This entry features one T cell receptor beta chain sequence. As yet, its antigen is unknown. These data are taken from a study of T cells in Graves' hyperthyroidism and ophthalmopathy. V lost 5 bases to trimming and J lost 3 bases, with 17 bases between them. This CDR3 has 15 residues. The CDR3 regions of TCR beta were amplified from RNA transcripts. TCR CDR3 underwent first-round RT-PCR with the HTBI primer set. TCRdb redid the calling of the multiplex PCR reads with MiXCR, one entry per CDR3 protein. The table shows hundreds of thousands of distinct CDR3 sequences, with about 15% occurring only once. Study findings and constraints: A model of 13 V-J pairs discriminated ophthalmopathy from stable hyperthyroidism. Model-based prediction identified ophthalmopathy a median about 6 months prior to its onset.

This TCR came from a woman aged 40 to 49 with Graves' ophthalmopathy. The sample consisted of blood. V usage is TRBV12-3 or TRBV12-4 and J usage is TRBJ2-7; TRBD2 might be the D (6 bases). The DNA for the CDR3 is TGTGCCAGCAGTCCTGCCGGGAGTAATTACTACGAGCAGTACTTC. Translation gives CASSPAGSNYYEQYF.